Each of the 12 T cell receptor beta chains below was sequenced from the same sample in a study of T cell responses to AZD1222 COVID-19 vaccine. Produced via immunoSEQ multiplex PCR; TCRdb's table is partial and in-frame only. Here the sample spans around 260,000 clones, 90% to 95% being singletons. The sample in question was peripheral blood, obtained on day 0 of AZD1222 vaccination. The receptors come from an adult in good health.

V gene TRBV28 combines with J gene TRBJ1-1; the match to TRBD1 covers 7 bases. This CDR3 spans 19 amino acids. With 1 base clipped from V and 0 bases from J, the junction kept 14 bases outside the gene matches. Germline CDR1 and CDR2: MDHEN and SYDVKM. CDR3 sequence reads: CASSLYISGGTAMNTEAFF. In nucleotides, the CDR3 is TGTGCCAGCAGTTTATACATTTCGGGCGGGACAGCCATGAACACTGAAGCTTTCTTT.

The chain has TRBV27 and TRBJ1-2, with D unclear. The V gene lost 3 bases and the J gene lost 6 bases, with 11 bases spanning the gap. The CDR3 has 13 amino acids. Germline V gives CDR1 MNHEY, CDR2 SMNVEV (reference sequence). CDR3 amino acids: CASSFRDLNGYTF. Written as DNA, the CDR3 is TGTGCCAGCAGTTTTCGAGACCTAAATGGCTACACCTTC.

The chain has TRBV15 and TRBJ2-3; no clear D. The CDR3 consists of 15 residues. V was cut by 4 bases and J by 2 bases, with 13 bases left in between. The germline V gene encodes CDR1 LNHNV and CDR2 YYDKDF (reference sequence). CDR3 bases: TGTGCCACCAGCAAACGCGGATCTTTCACAGATACGCAGTATTTT. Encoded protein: CATSKRGSFTDTQYF.

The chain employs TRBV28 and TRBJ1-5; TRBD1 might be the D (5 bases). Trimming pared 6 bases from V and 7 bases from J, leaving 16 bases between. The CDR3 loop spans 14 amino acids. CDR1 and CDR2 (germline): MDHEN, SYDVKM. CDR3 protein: CASSNNPGGQPQHF. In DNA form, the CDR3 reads TGTGCCAGCAGCAACAACCCTGGGGGGCAGCCCCAGCATTTT.

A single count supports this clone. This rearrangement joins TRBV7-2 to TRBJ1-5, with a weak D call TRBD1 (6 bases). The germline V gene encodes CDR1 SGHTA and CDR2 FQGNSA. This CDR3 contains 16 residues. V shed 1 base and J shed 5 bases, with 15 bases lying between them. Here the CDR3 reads CASSLVSSRGDQPQHF. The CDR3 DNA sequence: TGTGCCAGCAGCTTAGTAAGCAGCAGGGGAGATCAGCCCCAGCATTTT.

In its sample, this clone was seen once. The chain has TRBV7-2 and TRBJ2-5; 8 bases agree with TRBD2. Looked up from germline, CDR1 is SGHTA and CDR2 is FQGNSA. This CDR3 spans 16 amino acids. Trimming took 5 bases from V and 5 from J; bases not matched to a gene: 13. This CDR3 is CASSRGGAASRETQYF. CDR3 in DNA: TGTGCCAGCAGCCGGGGGGGAGCGGCCTCAAGGGAGACCCAGTACTTC.

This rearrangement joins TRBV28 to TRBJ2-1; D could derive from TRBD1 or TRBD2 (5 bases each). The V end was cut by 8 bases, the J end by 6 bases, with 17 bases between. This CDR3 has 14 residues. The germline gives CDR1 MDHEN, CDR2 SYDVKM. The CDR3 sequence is CASFRAQRGNEQFF. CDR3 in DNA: TGTGCCAGCTTCCGGGCCCAGAGGGGCAATGAGCAGTTCTTC.

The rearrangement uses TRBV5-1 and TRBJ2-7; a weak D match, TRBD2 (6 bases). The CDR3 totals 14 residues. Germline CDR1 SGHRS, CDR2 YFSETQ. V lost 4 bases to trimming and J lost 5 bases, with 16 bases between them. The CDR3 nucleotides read TGCGCCAGCAGCCCTACTGCGGGAAACCACGAGCAGTACTTC. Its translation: CASSPTAGNHEQYF. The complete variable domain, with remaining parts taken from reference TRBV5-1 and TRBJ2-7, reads KAGVTQTPRYLIKTRGQQVTLSCSPISGHRSVSWYQQTPGQGLQFLFEYFSETQRNKGNFPGRFSGRQFSNSRSEMNVSTLELGDSALYLCASSPTAGNHEQYFGPGTRLTVT.

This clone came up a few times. CDR3 loop: CASSLGRTNEKLFF. CDR3 bases: TGCGCCAGCAGCTTAGGCAGAACTAATGAAAAACTGTTTTTT. V gene TRBV5-1 combines with J gene TRBJ1-4, with no clear D. V dropped 2 bases and J dropped 1 base, with 6 bases sitting between them. Germline V CDR1 and CDR2: SGHRS, YFSETQ. The CDR3 runs 14 residues.

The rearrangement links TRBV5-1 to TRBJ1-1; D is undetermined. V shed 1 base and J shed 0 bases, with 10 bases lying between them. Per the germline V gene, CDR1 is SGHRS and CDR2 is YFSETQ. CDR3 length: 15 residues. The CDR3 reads CASSLSQPVNTEAFF. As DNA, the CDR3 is TGCGCCAGCAGCTTGAGCCAACCCGTGAACACTGAAGCTTTCTTT.

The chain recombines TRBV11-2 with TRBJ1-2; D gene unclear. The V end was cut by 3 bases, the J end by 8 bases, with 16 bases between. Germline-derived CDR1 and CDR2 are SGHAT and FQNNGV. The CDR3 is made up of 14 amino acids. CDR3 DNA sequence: TGTGCCAGCAGCTTTTTTGGGGTCCGCGGAGGCTACACCTTC. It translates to CASSFFGVRGGYTF.

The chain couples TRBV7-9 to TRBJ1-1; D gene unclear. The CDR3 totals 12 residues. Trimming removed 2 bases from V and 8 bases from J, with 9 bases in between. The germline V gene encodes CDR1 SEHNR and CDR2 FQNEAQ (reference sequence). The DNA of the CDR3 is TGTGCCAGCAGCTTACAAGGCAGGGAAGCTTTCTTT. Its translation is CASSLQGREAFF.